This T cell receptor beta chain is drawn from a study of blood T cells in healthy people across ages. Only one count was recorded for this clonotype. Per sample, extraction of total RNA gave at least 5.5 micrograms in every case. Combining a sample-barcoded 5' primer with a J-beta primer mix, a second PCR ran for roughly 7 to 11 cycles. Tagging of each cDNA molecule was performed by a template-switch adaptor with 12 random nucleotides. One entry per CDR3 protein results from TCRdb running MiXCR on the 5' RACE reads. The sample gives hundreds of thousands of distinct CDR3 sequences, around 24% of which show up once; approximately 8.7% is in the top ten. This CDR3 contains 16 residues. Trimming pared 3 bases from V and 4 bases from J, leaving 18 bases between. CDR1 and CDR2 (germline): SNHLY, FYNNEI. A further study also used this sample, focusing on T cells of mothers and their children. That work states: The whole RNA yield was converted to cDNA, approximately 1.6 ug per 15 ul.

This TCR came from a boy under 18 in good health. The material sequenced was blood. This sequence joins TRBV2 and TRBJ2-5, with D maybe TRBD2 (5 bases). Here the CDR3 reads CASSEWLALEGETQYF. The CDR3 DNA follows: TGTGCCAGCAGTGAGTGGCTAGCCCTGGAAGGAGAGACCCAGTACTTC.